The TCR beta chain described here comes from a study of beta chain features in type 1 diabetes. The sample holds a few counts of this clone. What it recognizes is unknown. Study results and caveats: Across all four CD4+ subsets, people with type 1 diabetes showed modestly shorter TCRB CDR3s. Sampled from patients, naive, central memory and Treg TCRB repertoires appeared more similar than those sampled from healthy donors.

Via CD45RO/CCR7/CD25/CD127/CD95/CD27, cells of the CD4+ naive, central memory, regulatory and stem cell-like memory subsets were sorted. Expressed TCRB transcripts were sequenced because the entire RNA isolate underwent reverse transcription. TCRdb's table, derived via immunoSEQ multiplex PCR, lists solely in-frame clones and lacks some. Of hundreds of thousands of clones listed, roughly 9% are singletons. Sequenced sample: central memory CD4+ T cells from blood. The origin of this receptor is a man younger than 40 with type 1 diabetes.

CDR3 sequence: CASSAKGLAGGQTQYF. The CDR3, as DNA: TGTGCCAGCAGTGCCAAGGGACTAGCGGGGGGGCAGACGCAGTATTTT. The chain links TRBV25-1 to TRBJ2-3; TRBD2 agrees at 16 bases. CDR3 length: 16 residues. The junction had 7 bases not matched to a gene; V was cut back by 4 bases and J by 9 bases. Germline CDR1 and CDR2: MGHDK and SYGVNS.